This T cell receptor (beta chain) appears in the sequencing data of a study of beta chain features in type 1 diabetes. The authors reverse transcribed all of the isolated RNA, so sequencing captured expressed TCRB transcripts. On average, stem cell-like memory T cell samples had approximately 910,000 reads. TCRdb's table, derived via immunoSEQ multiplex PCR, lists solely in-frame clones and lacks some. The sample carries some 22,000 clones, around 57% recorded once. On this clone itself: The antigen is not known.

The CDR3 has 16 residues. The germline CDR1 and CDR2 sequences are MDHEN and SYDVKM. With 4 bases clipped from V and 2 bases from J, the junction kept 4 bases outside the gene matches. General study findings and limits: The cDNA sequencing approach could over-represent high-TCR-expressing cells. Researchers report that Type 1 diabetes patients had moderately but significantly shorter TCRB CDR3s across all four CD4+ subsets.

Source material: stem cell memory CD4+ T cells from blood. The J gene is TRBJ2-1, the V gene TRBV28; 11 nucleotides match TRBD2. The origin of this receptor is a man younger than 35 with type 1 diabetes. CDR3 sequence reads: CASSWRLAGTYNEQFF. Here the CDR3 DNA reads TGTGCCAGCAGTTGGCGACTAGCGGGGACCTACAATGAGCAGTTCTTC. The entire variable domain, with the rest obtained from reference TRBV28 and TRBJ2-1, is as follows: DVKVTQSSRYLVKRTGEKVFLECVQDMDHENMFWYRQDPGLGLRLIYFSYDVKMKEKGDIPEGYSVSREKKERFSLILESASTNQTSMYLCASSWRLAGTYNEQFFGPGTRLTVL.